Listed below are T cell receptor beta chains from one sample, sequenced in a study of blood T cell repertoires in COVID-19. TCRdb's copy holds only in-frame clones and misses some; the assay was immunoSEQ multiplex PCR. Counted here are 55,000 to 85,000 clones, around 86% occurring once; the ten biggest clones make up 10% to 15%. Sequencing was carried out using peripheral blood. Every receptor here comes from a human donor in a cohort sampled during active COVID-19. Each CDR3 is given without its conserved first and last residue. Fields, in order: clone size, J gene, V gene, CDR3 protein. Clone size, where shown, is once, few, many, or a class for clones that have expanded.

size: once
J: TRBJ2-3
V: TRBV2
CDR3: ASGEGRADTQY

size: .
J: TRBJ2-7
V: TRBV29-1
CDR3: SVESGQGYEQY

size: .
J: TRBJ2-2
V: TRBV30
CDR3: AWTDYGLHAGELF

size: .
J: TRBJ2-7
V: TRBV3-1/TRBV3-2
CDR3: ASSQDGYEQY

size: once
J: TRBJ1-1
V: TRBV6-5
CDR3: ASSYSPDMNTEAF

size: .
J: TRBJ1-1
V: TRBV19
CDR3: ASSPRTGTYTEAF

size: .
J: TRBJ1-1
V: TRBV5-1
CDR3: ASSLDGGAGTEAF

size: .
J: TRBJ2-1
V: TRBV2
CDR3: ASRPTGGNEQF

size: .
J: TRBJ2-1
V: TRBV9
CDR3: ASSLAGGNEQF

size: .
J: TRBJ2-7
V: TRBV7-2
CDR3: AGRRSGGVGASYEQY

size: .
J: TRBJ2-1
V: TRBV9
CDR3: ASSVVGQNYNEQF

size: .
J: TRBJ2-1
V: TRBV2
CDR3: ASSDGGVYNEQF

size: .
J: TRBJ2-3
V: TRBV9
CDR3: ASSPRGGGSGTQY

size: few
J: TRBJ2-3
V: TRBV28
CDR3: ASKRGTSTDTQY

size: .
J: TRBJ2-3
V: TRBV6-6
CDR3: ASQLGPDTQY

size: .
J: TRBJ1-2
V: TRBV19
CDR3: ASSQQAYGYT

size: .
J: TRBJ1-2
V: TRBV7-9
CDR3: ASSPEGTTPNYGYT

size: .
J: TRBJ1-2
V: TRBV27
CDR3: ASSLRSPRGGGGYT

size: once
J: TRBJ1-6
V: TRBV7-8
CDR3: ASSPGQGASSPLH